This T cell receptor (beta chain) was retrieved from a study of shared clonotypes between healthy human individuals. Across the whole study: A couple of female and three male donors aged 18 to 49 were enrolled.

In the authors' workflow: Junction-only sequences without quality scores were provided by ImmunoSEQ, so filtering was different. Generated by immunoSEQ multiplex PCR, the TCRdb table keeps only in-frame clones and is missing some. For V, J and clone size, that table is used; D and trimming come from the DNA. The table has some 980,000 clones, 76% seen once. The study separated CD4+ cells into CD45RA+ naive and CD45RA-negative memory subsets. CDR3 length: 13 residues. V shed 6 bases and J 2 bases; nucleotides not matched to a gene: 2. The germline V gene has CDR1 SQVTM and CDR2 ANQGSEA. This clone appeared a few times. The sample holds other DNA sequences that translate to the same CDR3.

V gene TRBV29-1 combines with J gene TRBJ1-1; 11 nucleotides line up with TRBD1. Sample: memory CD4+ T cells sorted from blood. Subset denoted: CD45RA-negative fraction. The TCR originated in a man between 18 and 35 years old in good health. The CDR3 DNA sequence: TGCAGCGTGAGGACAGGGGGCAACACTGAAGCTTTCTTT. Residues: CSVRTGGNTEAFF.